Shown below are 20 T cell receptor beta chains from a single sample sequenced in a study of T cell repertoires in cytomegalovirus infection. For these TCRs, the target antigens are not known. TCRdb reanalysed the reads using MiXCR and keeps one entry per CDR3 protein. The top ten hold approximately 40% of the sample, which has hundreds of thousands of distinct CDR3 sequences, more than 40% seen once. The sequenced sample was cultured PBMCs, obtained from culture after CMV antigen stimulation. The receptors were sampled from a human donor in good health (CMV status not recorded). Some clones in this sample may be carry-over from other donors' samples.

The chain uses TRBV30 and TRBJ2-5, with D uncertain. V dropped 4 bases and J dropped 1 base, with 13 bases sitting between them. CDR1 is GTSNPN and CDR2 is SVGIG in the germline V gene (reference sequence). CDR3 size: 14 residues. This CDR3 is CAWKLGPIQETQYF. The CDR3 nucleotides are TGTGCCTGGAAGCTGGGTCCGATCCAAGAGACCCAGTACTTC.

This clonotype has more than one count but fewer than ten. The chain is built from TRBV6-5 and TRBJ2-1; D tentatively fits TRBD1 or TRBD2 (5 bases each). Trimming took off 2 bases at V and 11 bases at J, with 22 bases between the two ends. The CDR3 is 16 residues long. CDR1 MNHEY and CDR2 SVGAGI come from the germline V gene. The CDR3 loop is CASSYEGAPAGRKQFF. DNA of the CDR3: TGTGCCAGCAGTTACGAAGGGGCCCCCGCGGGTAGAAAGCAGTTCTTC.

A few counts support this clonotype. The rearrangement uses TRBV10-2 and TRBJ2-1, with a possible D match to TRBD2 (6 bases). The V end was cut by 3 bases, the J end by 10 bases, with 19 bases between. CDR3 length: 15 amino acids. Germline values: CDR1 WSHSY, CDR2 SAAADI. CDR3 in DNA: TGCGCCAGCAGTGAATCCAGCATGGGACGGGGGGAGCAGTTCTTC. It yields the protein CASSESSMGRGEQFF.

This clonotype was counted only a few times. V is TRBV4-1 and J is TRBJ1-1; no clear D. The CDR3 has 12 amino acids. Between the trimmed V and J ends, which lost 0 bases and 5 bases, there was a span of 4 bases. Germline loops: CDR1 MGHRA, CDR2 YSYEKL. CDR3 loop: CASSQERTEAFF. In DNA form, the CDR3 reads TGCGCCAGCAGCCAAGAGCGTACTGAAGCTTTCTTT.

The chain couples TRBV7-9 to TRBJ2-4, with 7 bases that match TRBD2. J lost 8 bases, V lost 5 bases, and 15 bases had no gene match. The CDR3 spans 16 residues. In germline, CDR1 is SEHNR, CDR2 FQNEAQ (reference sequence). The CDR3 loop is CASSPSPGGMGDIQYF. DNA of the CDR3: TGTGCCAGCAGCCCATCCCCCGGGGGGATGGGGGACATTCAGTACTTC.

This clonotype has only one observation. The CDR3 protein is CASRPGLAGGAGFGEQFF. For the CDR3, the DNA is TGCGCCAGCAGGCCGGGACTAGCGGGGGGGGCCGGTTTTGGTGAGCAGTTCTTC. This rearrangement joins TRBV5-1 to TRBJ2-1; 16 nucleotides line up with TRBD2. CDR1 is SGHRS and CDR2 is YFSETQ in the germline V gene. The CDR3 is 18 residues long. V shed 5 bases, J shed 9 bases, and the junction held 14 bases outside the gene matches.

This clonotype was found many times. This chain joins TRBV18 and TRBJ2-7, with 8 nucleotides matching TRBD1. This CDR3 has 17 residues. With 0 bases clipped from V and 1 base from J, the junction kept 8 bases outside the gene matches. In germline, CDR1 is KGHSH, CDR2 LQKENI. The CDR3 reads CASSPPTGTGRSYEQYF. Written as DNA, the CDR3 is TGTGCCAGCTCACCACCGACCGGGACAGGCCGATCCTACGAGCAGTACTTC.

The genes are TRBV6-1 and TRBJ2-7; D possibly corresponds to TRBD1 (6 bases). Germline loops: CDR1 MNHNS, CDR2 SASEGT. V lost 2 bases to trimming and J lost 5 bases, with 10 bases between them. The CDR3 loop spans 13 amino acids. CDR3 in amino acids: CASSELGGHEQYF. In DNA form, the CDR3 reads TGTGCCAGCAGTGAATTAGGGGGTCACGAGCAGTACTTC.

The genes are TRBV7-2 and TRBJ2-7; 8 positions match TRBD2. With V trimmed by 3 bases and J by 0 bases, 7 bases remained unmatched. CDR3 length: 16 amino acids. The germline V gene encodes CDR1 SGHTA and CDR2 FQGNSA. CDR3 bases: TGTGCCAGCAGCTTGGCTAGCGGGCCAAACTCCTACGAGCAGTACTTC. Protein: CASSLASGPNSYEQYF. The full variable domain, rest sourced from reference TRBV7-2 and TRBJ2-7, is GAGVSQSPSNKVTEKGKDVELRCDPISGHTALYWYRQSLGQGLEFLIYFQGNSAPDKSGLPSDRFSAERTGGSVSTLTIQRTQQEDSAVYLCASSLASGPNSYEQYFGPGTRLTVT.

V gene TRBV6-1 combines with J gene TRBJ1-2, with unresolved D. In germline, CDR1 is MNHNS, CDR2 SASEGT. CDR3 length: 17 amino acids. The V end was cut by 5 bases, the J end by 3 bases, with 22 bases between. The CDR3 DNA sequence: TGTGCCAGCAGTCGTGCATCCGGGGAATTATCCTACTATGGCTACACCTTC. It translates to CASSRASGELSYYGYTF.

The rearrangement links TRBV29-1 to TRBJ2-7; D unresolved. This CDR3 spans 13 amino acids. The V end was cut by 3 bases, the J end by 2 bases, with 11 bases between. Germline V gene sequence: CDR1 SQVTM, CDR2 ANQGSEA. CDR3 bases: TGCAGCGTTGAGGGAAGGGAAACCTACGAGCAGTACTTC. It encodes CSVEGRETYEQYF.

The chain is built from TRBV6-1 and TRBJ1-4; D gene ambiguous. There are 17 residues in the CDR3. Germline values: CDR1 MNHNS, CDR2 SASEGT. Trimming removed 2 bases at V and 0 bases at J, with 13 bases between. CDR3 nucleotides: TGTGCCAGCAGTGAACCCGGGCGTGTGTCAACTAATGAAAAACTGTTTTTT. Translation gives CASSEPGRVSTNEKLFF.

V usage is TRBV6-1 and J usage is TRBJ1-4, with D hard to call. Trimming took 3 bases from V and 10 from J, leaving 6 bases between them. The length of the CDR3 is 11 residues. Per the germline V gene, CDR1 is MNHNS and CDR2 is SASEGT. CDR3 sequence: CASSEDGKLFF. As DNA, the CDR3 is TGTGCCAGCAGTGAGGACGGAAAACTGTTTTTT.

The rearrangement uses TRBV5-6 and TRBJ1-1; D is ambiguous. CDR3 length: 16 residues. Germline V CDR1 and CDR2: SGHDT, YYEEEE. V dropped 0 bases and J dropped 4 bases, with 16 bases sitting between them. The CDR3 loop reads CASSLAGYGVGTEAFF. The CDR3 DNA follows: TGTGCCAGCAGCTTGGCGGGGTATGGGGTCGGCACTGAAGCTTTCTTT. The variable domain in full, completed from reference TRBV5-6 and TRBJ1-1, reads DAGVTQSPTHLIKTRGQQVTLRCSPKSGHDTVSWYQQALGQGPQFIFQYYEEEERQRGNFPDRFSGHQFPNYSSELNVNALLLGDSALYLCASSLAGYGVGTEAFFGQGTRLTVV.

The chain joins TRBV6-1 to TRBJ1-1, with 9 bases that match TRBD1. After removal of 5 bases from V and 8 bases from J, the junction contained 15 bases not matched to a gene. CDR1 MNHNS and CDR2 SASEGT come from the germline V gene. The CDR3 loop spans 16 amino acids. DNA for the CDR3: TGTGCCAGCAGTTTTACAGGGGGCAAACGGCACCTCGAAGCTTTCTTT. Encoded protein: CASSFTGGKRHLEAFF.

This clonotype was seen a few times. The rearrangement links TRBV7-2 to TRBJ1-3; no clear D gene. Germline CDR1 reads SGHTA; CDR2 reads FQGNSA. This CDR3 is 14 amino acids long. V shed 2 bases and J shed 0 bases, with 5 bases lying between them. The CDR3 spells CASSLSISGNTIYF. The CDR3 DNA follows: TGTGCCAGCAGCTTATCAATCTCTGGAAACACCATATATTTT.

The chain recombines TRBV6-2 or TRBV6-3 with TRBJ2-7; 9 nucleotides match TRBD1. Germline trimming cut 6 bases from V and 3 bases from J; bases unmatched to any gene: 24. CDR3 length: 20 residues. From germline, CDR1 is MNHEY and CDR2 SVGEGT. In nucleotides, the CDR3 is TGTGCCAGCAGAAGGGGGTATAGTCCCGGGACAGGGACGAGCGACTACGAGCAGTACTTC. Amino acids: CASRRGYSPGTGTSDYEQYF.

The table lists this clonotype with a few counts. The chain combines TRBV5-6 with TRBJ2-1; 11 nucleotides align to TRBD1. This CDR3 spans 20 amino acids. From germline, CDR1 is SGHDT and CDR2 YYEEEE. V gave up 4 bases and J gave up 0 bases; unmatched junction bases: 15. The CDR3 DNA reads as TGTGCCAGCAGCACAGGACAGGGGGCGGCGGGTACGAGCTCCTACAATGAGCAGTTCTTC. This codes for CASSTGQGAAGTSSYNEQFF.

This clonotype was counted between two and nine times. The chain carries TRBV15 and TRBJ1-2; D is ambiguous. CDR1 and CDR2 (germline): LNHNV, YYDKDF (reference sequence). V was trimmed by 3 bases and J by 3 bases, leaving 14 bases between them. This CDR3 contains 15 residues. The CDR3 region has the DNA TGTGCCACCAGCAGCGTGACCTGGTTCGACTATGGCTACACCTTC. Amino acid sequence: CATSSVTWFDYGYTF.

This clonotype turned up a few times. The chain recombines TRBV4-2 with TRBJ2-1; 11 nucleotides match TRBD2. The germline V gene encodes CDR1 LGHNA and CDR2 YNFKEQ. V was pared by 0 bases and J by 8 bases, with 3 bases of the junction left unmatched. CDR3 size: 15 residues. CDR3 sequence reads: CASSQETSGSDEQFF. The CDR3 region has the DNA TGTGCCAGCAGCCAAGAAACTAGCGGGAGTGATGAGCAGTTCTTC.